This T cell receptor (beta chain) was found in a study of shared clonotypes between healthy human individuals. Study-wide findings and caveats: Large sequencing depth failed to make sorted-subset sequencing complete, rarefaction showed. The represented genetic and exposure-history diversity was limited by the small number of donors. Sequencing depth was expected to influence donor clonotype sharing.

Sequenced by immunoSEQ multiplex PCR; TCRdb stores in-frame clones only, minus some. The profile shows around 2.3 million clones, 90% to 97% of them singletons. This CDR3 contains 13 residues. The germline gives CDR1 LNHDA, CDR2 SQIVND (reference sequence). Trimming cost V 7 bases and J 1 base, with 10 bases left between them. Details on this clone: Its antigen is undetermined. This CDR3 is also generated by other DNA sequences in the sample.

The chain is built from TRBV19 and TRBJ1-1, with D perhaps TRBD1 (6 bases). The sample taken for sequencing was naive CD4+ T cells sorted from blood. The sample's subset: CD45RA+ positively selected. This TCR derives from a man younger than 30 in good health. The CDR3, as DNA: TGTGCCAGTACTAGGGACAAGAACACTGAAGCTTTCTTT. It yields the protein CASTRDKNTEAFF.